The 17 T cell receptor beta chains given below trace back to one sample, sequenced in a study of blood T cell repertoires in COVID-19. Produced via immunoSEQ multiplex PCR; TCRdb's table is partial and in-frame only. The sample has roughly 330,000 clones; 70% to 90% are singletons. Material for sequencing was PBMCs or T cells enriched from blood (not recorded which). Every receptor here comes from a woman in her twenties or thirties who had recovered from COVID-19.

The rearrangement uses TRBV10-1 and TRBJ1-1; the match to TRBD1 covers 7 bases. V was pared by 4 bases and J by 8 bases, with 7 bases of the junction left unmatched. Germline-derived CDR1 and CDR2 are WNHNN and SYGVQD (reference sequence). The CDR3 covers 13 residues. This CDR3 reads CASSAFPQGEAFF. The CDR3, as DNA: TGCGCCAGCAGTGCTTTCCCACAGGGGGAAGCTTTCTTT.

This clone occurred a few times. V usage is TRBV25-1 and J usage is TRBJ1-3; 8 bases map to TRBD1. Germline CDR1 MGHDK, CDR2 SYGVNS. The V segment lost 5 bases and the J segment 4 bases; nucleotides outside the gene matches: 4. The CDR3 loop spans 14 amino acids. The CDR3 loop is CASSKTGAGNTIYF. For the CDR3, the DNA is TGTGCCAGCAGTAAGACAGGGGCAGGAAACACCATATATTTT.

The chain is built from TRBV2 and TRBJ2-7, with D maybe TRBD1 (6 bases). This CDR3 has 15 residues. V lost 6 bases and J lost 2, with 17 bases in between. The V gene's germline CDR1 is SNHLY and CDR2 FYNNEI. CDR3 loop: CASSARTALTYEQYF. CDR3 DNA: TGTGCCAGCAGCGCGAGGACAGCTTTAACCTACGAGCAGTACTTC.

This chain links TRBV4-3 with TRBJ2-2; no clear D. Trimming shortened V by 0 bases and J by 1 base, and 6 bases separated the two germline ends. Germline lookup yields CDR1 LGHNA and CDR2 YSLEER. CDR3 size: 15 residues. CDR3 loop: CASSQETVNTGELFF. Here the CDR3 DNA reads TGCGCCAGCAGCCAAGAAACGGTGAACACCGGGGAGCTGTTTTTT.

CDR3 in DNA: TGTGCCAGCTCACCACCGGGACAGGCAACTGGAAACACCATATATTTT. Its translation: CASSPPGQATGNTIYF. This rearrangement joins TRBV18 to TRBJ1-3; 8 bases fit TRBD1. The V segment lost 0 bases and the J segment 2 bases; nucleotides outside the gene matches: 3. The CDR3 is 16 amino acids. Germline V gene sequence: CDR1 KGHSH, CDR2 LQKENI.

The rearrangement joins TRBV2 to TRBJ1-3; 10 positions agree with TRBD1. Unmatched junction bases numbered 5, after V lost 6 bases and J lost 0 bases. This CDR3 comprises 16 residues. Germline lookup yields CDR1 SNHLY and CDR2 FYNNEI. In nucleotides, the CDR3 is TGTGCCAGCAGCAGACAGGGGGCCAACTCTGGAAACACCATATATTTT. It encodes CASSRQGANSGNTIYF.

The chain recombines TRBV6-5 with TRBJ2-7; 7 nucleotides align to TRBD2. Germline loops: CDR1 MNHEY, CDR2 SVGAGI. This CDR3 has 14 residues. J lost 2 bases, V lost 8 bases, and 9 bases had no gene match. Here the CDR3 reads CASASLAGAYEQYF. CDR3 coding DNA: TGTGCCAGCGCCTCTCTTGCGGGGGCCTACGAGCAGTACTTC.

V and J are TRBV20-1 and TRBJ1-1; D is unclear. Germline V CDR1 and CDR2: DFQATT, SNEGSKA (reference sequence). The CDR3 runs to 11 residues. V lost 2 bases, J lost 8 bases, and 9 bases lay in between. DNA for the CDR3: TGCAGTGCTAGATCCCAGTACGAAGCTTTCTTT. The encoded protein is CSARSQYEAFF.

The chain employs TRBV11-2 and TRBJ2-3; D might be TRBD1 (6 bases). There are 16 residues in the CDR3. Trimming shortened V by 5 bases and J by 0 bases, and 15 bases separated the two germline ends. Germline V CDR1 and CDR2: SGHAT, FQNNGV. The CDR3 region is CASSPGQRPSTDTQYF. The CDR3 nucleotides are TGTGCCAGCAGCCCCGGACAGAGACCTAGCACAGATACGCAGTATTTT.

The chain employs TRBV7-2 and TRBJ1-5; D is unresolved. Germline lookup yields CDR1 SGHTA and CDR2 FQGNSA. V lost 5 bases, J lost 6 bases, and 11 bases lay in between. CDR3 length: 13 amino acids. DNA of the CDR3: TGTGCCAGCAGCGCGCAGGCTGGTCAGCCCCAGCATTTT. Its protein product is CASSAQAGQPQHF. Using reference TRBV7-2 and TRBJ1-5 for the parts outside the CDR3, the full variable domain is GAGVSQSPSNKVTEKGKDVELRCDPISGHTALYWYRQSLGQGLEFLIYFQGNSAPDKSGLPSDRFSAERTGGSVSTLTIQRTQQEDSAVYLCASSAQAGQPQHFGDGTRLSIL.

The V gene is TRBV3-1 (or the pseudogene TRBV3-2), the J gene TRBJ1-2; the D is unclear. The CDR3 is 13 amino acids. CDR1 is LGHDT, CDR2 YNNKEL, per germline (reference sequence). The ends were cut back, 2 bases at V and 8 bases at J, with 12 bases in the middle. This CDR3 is CASSQRGQTGYTF. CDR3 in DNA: TGTGCCAGCAGCCAACGAGGCCAGACGGGCTACACCTTC.

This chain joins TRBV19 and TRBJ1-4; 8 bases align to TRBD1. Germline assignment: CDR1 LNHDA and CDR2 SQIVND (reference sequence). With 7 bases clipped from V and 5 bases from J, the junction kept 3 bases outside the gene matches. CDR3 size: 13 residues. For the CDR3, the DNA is TGTGCCAGTACCCGGACAGGGAATGAAAAACTGTTTTTT. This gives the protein CASTRTGNEKLFF.

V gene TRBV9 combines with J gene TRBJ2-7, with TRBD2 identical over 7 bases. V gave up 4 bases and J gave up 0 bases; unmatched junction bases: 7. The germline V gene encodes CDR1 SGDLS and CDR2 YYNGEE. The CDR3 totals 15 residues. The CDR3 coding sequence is TGTGCCAGCAGCCCTAGCCGGACTAGCTCCTACGAGCAGTACTTC. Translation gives CASSPSRTSSYEQYF.

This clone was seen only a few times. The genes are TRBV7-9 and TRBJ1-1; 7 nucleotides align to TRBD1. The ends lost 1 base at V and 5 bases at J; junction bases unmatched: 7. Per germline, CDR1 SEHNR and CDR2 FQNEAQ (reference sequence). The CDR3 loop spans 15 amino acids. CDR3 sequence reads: CASSLEGARGTEAFF. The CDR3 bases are TGTGCCAGCAGCTTAGAGGGGGCTAGAGGAACTGAAGCTTTCTTT.

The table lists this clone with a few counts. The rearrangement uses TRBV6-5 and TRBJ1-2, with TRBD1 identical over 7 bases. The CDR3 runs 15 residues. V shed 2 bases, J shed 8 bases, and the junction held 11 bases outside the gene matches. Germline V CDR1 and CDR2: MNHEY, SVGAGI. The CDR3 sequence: CASSYQWGRGEGYTF. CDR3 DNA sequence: TGTGCCAGCAGTTACCAGTGGGGCAGGGGGGAAGGCTACACCTTC.

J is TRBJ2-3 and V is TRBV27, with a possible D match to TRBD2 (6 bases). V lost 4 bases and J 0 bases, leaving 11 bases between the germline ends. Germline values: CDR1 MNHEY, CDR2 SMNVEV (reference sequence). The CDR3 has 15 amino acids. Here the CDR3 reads CASSSYGSSTDTQYF. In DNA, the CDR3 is TGTGCCAGCAGTTCCTACGGGAGTAGCACAGATACGCAGTATTTT.

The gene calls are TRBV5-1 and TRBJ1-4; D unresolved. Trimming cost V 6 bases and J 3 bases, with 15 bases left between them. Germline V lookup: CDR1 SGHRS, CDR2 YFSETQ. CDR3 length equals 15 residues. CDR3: CASTTSGKSNEKLFF. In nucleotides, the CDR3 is TGCGCCAGCACTACCTCGGGGAAGTCTAATGAAAAACTGTTTTTT. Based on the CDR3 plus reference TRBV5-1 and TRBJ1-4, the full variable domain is KAGVTQTPRYLIKTRGQQVTLSCSPISGHRSVSWYQQTPGQGLQFLFEYFSETQRNKGNFPGRFSGRQFSNSRSEMNVSTLELGDSALYLCASTTSGKSNEKLFFGSGTQLSVL.